These 30 T cell receptor beta chains came from one sample sequenced in a study of identical twins. MiXCR, run by TCRdb on the 5' RACE reads, gives a single entry per CDR3 protein. The table lists 400,000 to 550,000 distinct CDR3 sequences, 22% of them singletons. These same data were also listed under a study on T cells expressing NK-cell markers.

Sequencing used CD4+ T cells sorted from blood. The receptor set was obtained from a young woman in good health.

Only one count was recorded for this clonotype. The rearrangement links TRBV3-1 to TRBJ2-2; maybe TRBD2 (6 bases). V was shortened by 5 bases and J by 3 bases, with 13 bases between the two germline ends. The germline V gene encodes CDR1 LGHDT and CDR2 YNNKEL (reference sequence). The CDR3 has 15 residues. DNA for the CDR3: TGTGCCAGCAGCTACGGAGGGATGTACACCGGGGAGCTGTTTTTT. It translates to CASSYGGMYTGELFF.

The CDR3 reads CASSTRTGGIEAFF. The CDR3 region has the DNA TGTGCCAGCAGCACGCGGACAGGGGGCATTGAAGCTTTCTTT. The J gene is TRBJ1-1, the V gene TRBV7-2; 11 positions agree with TRBD1. The CDR3 sequence is 14 residues long. J gave up 7 bases and V 5 bases, and 6 bases lay outside the gene matches. In germline, CDR1 is SGHTA, CDR2 FQGNSA. The variable domain in full, with the rest retrieved from reference TRBV7-2 and TRBJ1-1, is GAGVSQSPSNKVTEKGKDVELRCDPISGHTALYWYRQSLGQGLEFLIYFQGNSAPDKSGLPSDRFSAERTGGSVSTLTIQRTQQEDSAVYLCASSTRTGGIEAFFGQGTRLTVV.

The chain couples TRBV18 to TRBJ1-2; D unclear. V shed 1 base and J shed 6 bases, with 15 bases lying between them. This CDR3 region has 15 residues. The V gene's germline CDR1 is KGHSH and CDR2 LQKENI. The chain's CDR3 is CASSPRLLNVNGYTF. DNA for the CDR3: TGTGCCAGCTCACCACGTTTACTAAACGTAAATGGCTACACCTTC.

J is TRBJ1-1 and V is TRBV7-2; a possible D gene is TRBD1 (5 bases). CDR1 SGHTA and CDR2 FQGNSA come from the germline V gene. V dropped 6 bases and J dropped 2 bases, with 13 bases sitting between them. This CDR3 region has 14 residues. The CDR3 DNA is TGTGCCAGCAGGCCTTTTGGGGGAAACACTGAAGCTTTCTTT. Protein product: CASRPFGGNTEAFF.

In this sample, this clonotype turned up a few times. The chain links TRBV20-1 to TRBJ2-7; the D is unclear. Germline CDR1 reads DFQATT; CDR2 reads SNEGSKA (reference sequence). The CDR3 covers 14 residues. The V end was cut by 5 bases, the J end by 6 bases, with 20 bases between. The CDR3 region has the DNA TGCAGTGCTGCGATCATAGGAGTTCAGACCGAGCAGTACTTC. Its translation: CSAAIIGVQTEQYF.

The gene calls are TRBV20-1 and TRBJ2-5, with TRBD2 matching 7 bases. There are 11 residues in the CDR3. Germline trimming cut 5 bases from V and 7 bases from J; bases unmatched to any gene: 4. Germline-derived CDR1 and CDR2 are DFQATT and SNEGSKA (reference sequence). The CDR3 bases are TGCAGTGCTCTTTCGGGGGGGACCCAGTACTTC. This translates into CSALSGGTQYF.

This rearrangement joins TRBV19 to TRBJ2-7; D gene unclear. The germline V and J ends were trimmed by 10 bases and 6 bases, with 13 bases remaining between them. Germline-derived CDR1 and CDR2 are LNHDA and SQIVND (reference sequence). The CDR3 consists of 11 residues. The CDR3 loop reads CATQAGVEQYF. The DNA for the CDR3 is TGTGCCACCCAGGCTGGTGTCGAGCAGTACTTC.

This clonotype was found many times. This chain connects TRBV5-1 to TRBJ1-1, with D hard to call. This CDR3 spans 12 amino acids. The V gene lost 3 bases and the J gene lost 1 base, with 4 bases spanning the gap. CDR1 is SGHRS and CDR2 is YFSETQ in the germline V gene. CDR3 coding DNA: TGCGCCAGCAGCTCACAGAACACTGAAGCTTTCTTT. It specifies CASSSQNTEAFF.

The rearrangement joins TRBV29-1 to TRBJ2-5; TRBD2 agrees at 8 bases. The CDR3 has 13 residues. Germline V gene sequence: CDR1 SQVTM, CDR2 ANQGSEA. Germline trimming cut 3 bases from V and 3 bases from J; bases unmatched to any gene: 3. This CDR3 reads CSVDPGLEETQYF. The CDR3 DNA follows: TGCAGCGTTGATCCGGGACTAGAAGAGACCCAGTACTTC. The whole variable domain, remainder taken from reference TRBV29-1 and TRBJ2-5, is SAVISQKPSRDICQRGTSLTIQCQVDSQVTMMFWYRQQPGQSLTLIATANQGSEATYESGFVIDKFPISRPNLTFSTLTVSNMSPEDSSIYLCSVDPGLEETQYFGPGTRLLVL.

This clonotype has only a few counts. V is TRBV2 and J is TRBJ1-2, with no clear D. The V gene's germline CDR1 is SNHLY and CDR2 FYNNEI. This CDR3 is 13 amino acids long. V lost 3 bases, J lost 8 bases, and 13 bases lay in between. The chain's CDR3 is CASSDGPIRGYTF. The CDR3, as DNA: TGTGCCAGCAGTGACGGCCCGATTCGCGGCTACACCTTC.

V usage is TRBV5-1 and J usage is TRBJ1-1; D not resolved. This CDR3 comprises 13 residues. CDR1 is SGHRS, CDR2 YFSETQ, per germline. Trimming left V 4 bases short and J 2 bases short, with 9 bases between. For the CDR3, the DNA is TGCGCCAGCAGCACCCGGGTCAACACTGAAGCTTTCTTT. Its translation is CASSTRVNTEAFF.

The chain is built from TRBV7-9 and TRBJ1-1; possible D gene TRBD1, 6 bases. This CDR3 spans 15 amino acids. With 2 bases removed from V and 1 base from J, the gap between germline ends came to 11 bases. Per the germline V gene, CDR1 is SEHNR and CDR2 is FQNEAQ (reference sequence). The CDR3 DNA follows: TGTGCCAGCAGCTTATTAGGCAGGGGGAACACTGAAGCTTTCTTT. Its translation: CASSLLGRGNTEAFF.

In nucleotides, the CDR3 is TGTGCCAGCAGTTACTCGACTGGGGCCAGCACAGATACGCAGTATTTT. It yields the protein CASSYSTGASTDTQYF. This chain links TRBV6-2 or TRBV6-3 with TRBJ2-3; possible D gene TRBD1, 5 bases. Trimming left V 0 bases short and J 0 bases short, with 10 bases between. This CDR3 contains 16 residues. The germline gives CDR1 MNHEY, CDR2 SVGEGT.

The V gene is TRBV11-2, the J gene TRBJ1-1; 8 nucleotides line up with TRBD1. The germline V gene has CDR1 SGHAT and CDR2 FQNNGV. This CDR3 spans 13 amino acids. The J segment lost 12 bases and the V segment lost 1 base, leaving 7 bases of the junction unmatched. The DNA of the CDR3 is TGTGCCAGCAGCTTAGGGGCTCGGACAGGGCCTTTCTTT. Amino acids: CASSLGARTGPFF.

This clonotype turned up a few times. The chain uses TRBV2 and TRBJ1-6, with D tentatively TRBD1 (5 bases). Trimming stripped 4 bases from V and 7 bases from J, with 11 bases between. CDR3 length: 14 amino acids. Germline V CDR1 and CDR2: SNHLY, FYNNEI. The CDR3 region is CASSAAGPNSPLHF. The CDR3 nucleotides read TGTGCCAGCAGTGCGGCAGGGCCAAATTCACCCCTCCACTTT.

This clonotype has a handful of counts. The CDR3 protein is CASSLQGELEQYF. CDR3 DNA sequence: TGTGCCAGCAGCTTACAGGGCGAGCTCGAGCAGTACTTC. J is TRBJ2-7 and V is TRBV5-5; tentatively, D is TRBD1 (6 bases). Trimming left V 2 bases short and J 6 bases short, with 12 bases between. The germline CDR1 and CDR2 sequences are SGHKS and YYEKEE (reference sequence). CDR3 length: 13 amino acids.

The chain uses TRBV20-1 and TRBJ2-1; tentative D call: TRBD2 (6 bases). Germline CDR1 reads DFQATT; CDR2 reads SNEGSKA (reference sequence). The V end lost 3 bases, the J end lost 8 bases, and 14 bases lay between the germline ends. The CDR3 is 13 residues long. The CDR3 DNA reads as TGCAGTGCTAGCGGGAGTGGTAGGGATGAGCAGTTCTTC. It translates to CSASGSGRDEQFF.

This clonotype was detected only a few times. This sequence joins TRBV10-3 and TRBJ1-1; a possible D gene is TRBD1 (6 bases). The CDR3 has 13 amino acids. V lost 10 bases, J lost 5 bases, and 17 bases lay in between. CDR1 and CDR2 (germline): ENHRY, SYGVKD. CDR3 DNA: TGTGCCACCTCAGGGGTCTCGGGGACTGAAGCTTTCTTT. It specifies CATSGVSGTEAFF.

The rearrangement uses TRBV4-3 and TRBJ2-5; TRBD1 or TRBD2 may be the D gene (6 bases each). Germline CDR1 and CDR2: LGHNA and YSLEER. Trimming took off 1 base at V and 4 bases at J, with 13 bases between the two ends. This CDR3 region has 15 residues. This chain's CDR3 is CASSQGLSGAETQYF. The CDR3 DNA sequence: TGCGCCAGCAGCCAAGGGCTTTCGGGGGCAGAGACCCAGTACTTC.

This clonotype has ten or more counts. The rearrangement links TRBV12-3 or TRBV12-4 to TRBJ2-6; D gene unclear. The CDR3 loop spans 15 amino acids. V was cut by 3 bases and J by 0 bases, with 6 bases left in between. CDR3 loop: CASSFSSSGANVLTF. CDR3 coding DNA: TGTGCCAGCAGTTTTAGCAGCTCTGGGGCCAACGTCCTGACTTTC.

The table lists this clonotype with a few counts. The rearrangement links TRBV20-1 to TRBJ2-1; 8 bases align to TRBD2. The length of the CDR3 is 17 residues. The J segment lost 0 bases and the V segment lost 4 bases, leaving 11 bases of the junction unmatched. Germline-derived CDR1 and CDR2 are DFQATT and SNEGSKA (reference sequence). CDR3: CSAISREGLSSYNEQFF. The DNA of the CDR3 is TGCAGTGCTATATCTCGGGAGGGTCTGAGCTCCTACAATGAGCAGTTCTTC.

Many counts were recorded for this clonotype. This rearrangement joins TRBV5-1 to TRBJ2-3, with TRBD2 identical over 12 bases. This CDR3 comprises 16 residues. With 4 bases clipped from V and 5 bases from J, the junction kept 8 bases outside the gene matches. The germline CDR1 and CDR2 sequences are SGHRS and YFSETQ. The CDR3 nucleotides are TGCGCCAGCAGCGTCTCGACTAGCGGGGGCCAAGATACGCAGTATTTT. Translation: CASSVSTSGGQDTQYF.

The rearrangement links TRBV5-4 to TRBJ2-4; tentative D call: TRBD1 (5 bases). The CDR3 runs 16 residues. With 0 bases removed from V and 0 bases from J, the gap between germline ends came to 10 bases. The germline V gene encodes CDR1 SGHNT and CDR2 YYREEE (reference sequence). CDR3 sequence reads: CASSLAAGKAKNIQYF. Here the CDR3 DNA reads TGTGCCAGCAGCTTGGCCGCAGGGAAAGCCAAAAACATTCAGTACTTC.

CDR3 coding DNA: TGCAGTGCTAGAAAACAGGGGTTAGATGGCTACACCTTC. Amino acid sequence: CSARKQGLDGYTF. The rearrangement joins TRBV20-1 to TRBJ1-2; 7 positions agree with TRBD1. The CDR3 runs 13 residues. V lost 2 bases, J lost 6 bases, and 6 bases stayed unmatched. Germline CDR1 reads DFQATT; CDR2 reads SNEGSKA (reference sequence).

This chain links TRBV10-3 with TRBJ2-2, with TRBD2 matching over 11 bases. The CDR3 runs 17 residues. With 9 bases clipped from V and 2 bases from J, the junction kept 11 bases outside the gene matches. Germline lookup yields CDR1 ENHRY and CDR2 SYGVKD. CDR3 coding DNA: TGTGCCATTCTAGCGGGGGGAACCAAGGAAAACACCGGGGAGCTGTTTTTT. Amino acids: CAILAGGTKENTGELFF.

The V and J genes are TRBV29-1 and TRBJ2-4; D possibly corresponds to TRBD1 (5 bases). The V end was cut by 6 bases, the J end by 1 base, with 16 bases between. Germline CDR1 and CDR2: SQVTM and ANQGSEA. The CDR3 contains 15 residues. DNA of the CDR3: TGCAGCGTCCCCGTGGGGCCATCGGCCAAAAACATTCAGTACTTC. This translates into CSVPVGPSAKNIQYF.

This clonotype was detected ten times or more. The chain recombines TRBV25-1 with TRBJ1-1, with D hard to call. The germline V and J ends were trimmed by 1 base and 1 base, with 4 bases remaining between them. The CDR3 sequence is 13 residues long. Germline loops: CDR1 MGHDK, CDR2 SYGVNS. The CDR3 here is CASSEWGNTEAFF. The CDR3 DNA reads as TGTGCCAGCAGTGAATGGGGGAACACTGAAGCTTTCTTT.

This clonotype has only one observation. This chain links TRBV27 with TRBJ2-3, with D perhaps assigned TRBD1 or TRBD2 (5 bases each). CDR1 and CDR2 from the germline V gene are MNHEY and SMNVEV (reference sequence). Trimming left V 5 bases short and J 2 bases short, with 17 bases between. This CDR3 has 16 residues. DNA for the CDR3: TGTGCCAGCAGTGTCGACCGGGACGGGACCACAGATACGCAGTATTTT. The encoded protein is CASSVDRDGTTDTQYF.

This clonotype was recorded a few times. The V gene is TRBV18, the J gene TRBJ1-1; maybe TRBD1 (6 bases). Trimming took off 5 bases at V and 3 bases at J, with 13 bases between the two ends. The germline gives CDR1 KGHSH, CDR2 LQKENI. CDR3 length: 14 amino acids. CDR3 sequence: CASSESSGDTEAFF. Written as DNA, the CDR3 is TGTGCCAGCTCAGAGTCGTCAGGGGACACTGAAGCTTTCTTT.

The chain recombines TRBV7-9 with TRBJ2-3; D perhaps matches TRBD1 (6 bases). Germline V gene lookup returns CDR1 SEHNR and CDR2 FQNEAQ (reference sequence). The CDR3 loop spans 16 amino acids. Trimming removed 4 bases from V and 2 bases from J, with 16 bases in between. CDR3 loop: CASSWDTLGPTDTQYF. CDR3 DNA: TGTGCCAGCAGCTGGGACACTTTAGGACCCACAGATACGCAGTATTTT.